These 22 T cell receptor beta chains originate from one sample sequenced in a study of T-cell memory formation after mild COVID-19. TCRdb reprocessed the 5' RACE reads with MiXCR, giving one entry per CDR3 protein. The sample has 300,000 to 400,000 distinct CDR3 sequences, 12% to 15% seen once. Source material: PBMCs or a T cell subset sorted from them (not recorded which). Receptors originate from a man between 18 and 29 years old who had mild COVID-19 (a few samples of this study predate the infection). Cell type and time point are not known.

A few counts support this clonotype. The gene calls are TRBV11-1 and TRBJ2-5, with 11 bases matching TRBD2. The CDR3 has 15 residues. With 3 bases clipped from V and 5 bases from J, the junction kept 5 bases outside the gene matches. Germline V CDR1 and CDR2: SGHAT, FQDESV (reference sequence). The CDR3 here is CASSFGTSGLETQYF. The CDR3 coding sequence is TGTGCCAGCAGCTTTGGGACTAGCGGACTGGAGACCCAGTACTTC.

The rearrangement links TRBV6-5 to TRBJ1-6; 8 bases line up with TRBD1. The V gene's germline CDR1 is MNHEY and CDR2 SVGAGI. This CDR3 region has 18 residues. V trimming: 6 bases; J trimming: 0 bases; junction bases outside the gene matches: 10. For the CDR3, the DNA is TGTGCCAGCAGGGAAGGACAGGGACGGGGCTCCTATAATTCACCCCTCCACTTT. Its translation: CASREGQGRGSYNSPLHF.

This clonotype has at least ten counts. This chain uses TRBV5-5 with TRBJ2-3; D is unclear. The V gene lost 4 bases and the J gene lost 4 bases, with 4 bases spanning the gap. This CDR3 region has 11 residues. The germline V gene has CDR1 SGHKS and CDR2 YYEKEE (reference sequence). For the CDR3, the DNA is TGTGCCAGCAGCCTGCCAGATACGCAGTATTTT. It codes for CASSLPDTQYF. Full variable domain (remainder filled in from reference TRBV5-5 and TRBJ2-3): DAGVTQSPTHLIKTRGQQVTLRCSPISGHKSVSWYQQVLGQGPQFIFQYYEKEERGRGNFPDRFSARQFPNYSSELNVNALLLGDSALYLCASSLPDTQYFGPGTRLTVL.

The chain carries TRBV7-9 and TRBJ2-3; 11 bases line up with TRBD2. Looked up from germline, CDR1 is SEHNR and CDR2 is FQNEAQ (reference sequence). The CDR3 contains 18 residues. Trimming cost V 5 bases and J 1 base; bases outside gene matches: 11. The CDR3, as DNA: TGTGCCAGCAGCCTGCTAGCGGGGGGCGCTTCGGGCACAGATACGCAGTATTTT. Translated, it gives CASSLLAGGASGTDTQYF.

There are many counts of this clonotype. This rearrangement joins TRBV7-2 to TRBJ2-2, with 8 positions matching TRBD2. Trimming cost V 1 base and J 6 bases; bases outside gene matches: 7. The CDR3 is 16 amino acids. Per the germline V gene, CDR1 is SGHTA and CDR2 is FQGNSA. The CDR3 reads CASSLDGGALAGELFF. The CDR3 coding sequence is TGTGCCAGCAGCTTAGACGGGGGGGCCTTGGCCGGGGAGCTGTTTTTT.

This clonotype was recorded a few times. CDR3 nucleotides: TGTGCCAGCAGTTACAGGACACCGGTAAAACGCGATACGCAGTATTTT. Translated: CASSYRTPVKRDTQYF. The chain is built from TRBV6-6 and TRBJ2-3; D might be TRBD1 (5 bases). Germline V gene data show CDR1 as MNHNY and CDR2 as SVGAGI (reference sequence). The CDR3 contains 16 residues. Trimming took off 2 bases at V and 6 bases at J, with 18 bases between the two ends.

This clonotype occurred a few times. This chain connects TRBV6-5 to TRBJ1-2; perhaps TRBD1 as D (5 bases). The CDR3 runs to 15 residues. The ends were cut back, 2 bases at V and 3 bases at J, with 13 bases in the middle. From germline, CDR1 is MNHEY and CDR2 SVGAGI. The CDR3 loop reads CASSYERDGYYGYTF. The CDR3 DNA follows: TGTGCCAGCAGTTACGAGCGGGACGGGTACTATGGCTACACCTTC.

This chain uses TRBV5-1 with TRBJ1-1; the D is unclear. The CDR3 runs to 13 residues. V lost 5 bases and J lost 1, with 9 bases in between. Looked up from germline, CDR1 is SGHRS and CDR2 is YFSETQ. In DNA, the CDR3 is TGCGCCAGCAGAGTCAGCTCGAACACTGAAGCTTTCTTT. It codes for CASRVSSNTEAFF.

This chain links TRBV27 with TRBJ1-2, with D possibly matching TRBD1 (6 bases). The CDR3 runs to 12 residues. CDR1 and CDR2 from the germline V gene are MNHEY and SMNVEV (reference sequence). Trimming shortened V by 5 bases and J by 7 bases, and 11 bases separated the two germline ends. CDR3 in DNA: TGTGCCAGCAGTACCAGGGGTCGTGGCTACACCTTC. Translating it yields CASSTRGRGYTF.

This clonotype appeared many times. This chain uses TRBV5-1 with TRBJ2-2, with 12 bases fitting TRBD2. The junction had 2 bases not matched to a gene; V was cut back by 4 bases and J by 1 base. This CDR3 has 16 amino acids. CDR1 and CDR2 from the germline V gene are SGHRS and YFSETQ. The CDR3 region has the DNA TGCGCCAGCAGCGGGGGACTAGCGGGGAACACCGGGGAGCTGTTTTTT. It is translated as CASSGGLAGNTGELFF.

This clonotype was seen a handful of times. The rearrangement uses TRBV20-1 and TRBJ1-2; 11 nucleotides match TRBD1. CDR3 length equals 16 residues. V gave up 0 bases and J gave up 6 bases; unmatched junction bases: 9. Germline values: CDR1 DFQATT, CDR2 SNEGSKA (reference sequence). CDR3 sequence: CSARDLGQGERNGYTF. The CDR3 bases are TGCAGTGCTAGAGACCTGGGACAGGGGGAACGGAATGGCTACACCTTC.

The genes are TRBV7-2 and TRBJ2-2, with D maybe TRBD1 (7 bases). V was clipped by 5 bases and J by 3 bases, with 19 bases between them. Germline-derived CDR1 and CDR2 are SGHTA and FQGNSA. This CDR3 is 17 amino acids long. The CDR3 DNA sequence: TGTGCCAGCAGCATACGACTAGGAGGGGGCTACACCGGGGAGCTGTTTTTT. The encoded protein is CASSIRLGGGYTGELFF.

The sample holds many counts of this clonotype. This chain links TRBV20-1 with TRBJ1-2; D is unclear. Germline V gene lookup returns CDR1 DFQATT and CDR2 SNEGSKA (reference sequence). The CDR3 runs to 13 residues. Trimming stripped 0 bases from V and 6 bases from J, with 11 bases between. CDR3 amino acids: CSARDNVGNGYTF. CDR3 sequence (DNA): TGCAGTGCTAGAGATAACGTGGGGAATGGCTACACCTTC.

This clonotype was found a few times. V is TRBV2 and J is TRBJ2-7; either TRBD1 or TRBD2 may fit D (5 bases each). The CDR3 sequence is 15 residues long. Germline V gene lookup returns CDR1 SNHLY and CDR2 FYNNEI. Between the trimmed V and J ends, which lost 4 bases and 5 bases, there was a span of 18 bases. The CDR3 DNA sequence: TGTGCCAGCAGTGCTCAGCGTACGGGGCAGAACGAGCAGTACTTC. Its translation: CASSAQRTGQNEQYF.

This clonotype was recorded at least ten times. The CDR3 DNA is TGCGCCAGCAGCTTGCTGCCCCTTGGGCAGAAAGAGACCCAGTACTTC. Its translation is CASSLLPLGQKETQYF. The gene calls are TRBV5-1 and TRBJ2-5, with D hard to call. Germline V gene data show CDR1 as SGHRS and CDR2 as YFSETQ. Trimming shortened V by 1 base and J by 3 bases, and 16 bases separated the two germline ends. This CDR3 spans 16 amino acids. The whole variable domain, remainder taken from reference TRBV5-1 and TRBJ2-5, is KAGVTQTPRYLIKTRGQQVTLSCSPISGHRSVSWYQQTPGQGLQFLFEYFSETQRNKGNFPGRFSGRQFSNSRSEMNVSTLELGDSALYLCASSLLPLGQKETQYFGPGTRLLVL.

The chain's CDR3 is CASSIQGQHQPQHF. In DNA form, the CDR3 reads TGTGCCAGCAGCATCCAGGGCCAGCATCAGCCCCAGCATTTT. The rearrangement links TRBV7-9 to TRBJ1-5; tentatively, D is TRBD1 (5 bases). V lost 5 bases to trimming and J lost 5 bases, with 13 bases between them. From germline, CDR1 is SEHNR and CDR2 FQNEAQ (reference sequence). The CDR3 has 14 residues.

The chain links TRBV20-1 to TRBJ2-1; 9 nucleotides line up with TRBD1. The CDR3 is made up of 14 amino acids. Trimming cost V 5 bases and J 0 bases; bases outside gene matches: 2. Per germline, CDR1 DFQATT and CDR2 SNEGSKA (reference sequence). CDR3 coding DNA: TGCAGTGCTTGGGACAGGGCCTCCTACAATGAGCAGTTCTTC. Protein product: CSAWDRASYNEQFF.

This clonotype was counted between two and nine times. The CDR3 sequence is CASSQVTFANTGELFF. The CDR3 DNA is TGTGCCAGCAGCCAAGTTACGTTCGCGAACACCGGGGAGCTGTTTTTT. The J gene is TRBJ2-2, the V gene TRBV4-2; no firm D call. Trimming shortened V by 1 base and J by 0 bases, and 9 bases separated the two germline ends. CDR3 length equals 16 residues. Per germline, CDR1 LGHNA and CDR2 YNFKEQ.

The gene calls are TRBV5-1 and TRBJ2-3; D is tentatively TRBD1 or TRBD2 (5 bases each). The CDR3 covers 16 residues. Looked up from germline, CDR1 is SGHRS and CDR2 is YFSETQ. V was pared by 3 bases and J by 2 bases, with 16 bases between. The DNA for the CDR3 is TGCGCCAGCAGCTGGCTCCGGGACGGGCTCACAGATACGCAGTATTTT. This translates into CASSWLRDGLTDTQYF.

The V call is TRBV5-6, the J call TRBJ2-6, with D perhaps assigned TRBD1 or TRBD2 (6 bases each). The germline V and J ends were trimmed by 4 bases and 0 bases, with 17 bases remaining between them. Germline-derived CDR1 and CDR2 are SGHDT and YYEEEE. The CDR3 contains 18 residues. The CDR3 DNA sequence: TGTGCCAGCAGCCAAGGGGGGCGATCATTCTCTGGGGCCAACGTCCTGACTTTC. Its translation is CASSQGGRSFSGANVLTF.

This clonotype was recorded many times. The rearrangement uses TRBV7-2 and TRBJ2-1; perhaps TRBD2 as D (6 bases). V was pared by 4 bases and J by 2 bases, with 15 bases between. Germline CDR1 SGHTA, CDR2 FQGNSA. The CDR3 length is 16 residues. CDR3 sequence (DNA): TGTGCCAGCAGCTCATCCCTCGGGGGTACCTACAATGAGCAGTTCTTC. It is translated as CASSSSLGGTYNEQFF.

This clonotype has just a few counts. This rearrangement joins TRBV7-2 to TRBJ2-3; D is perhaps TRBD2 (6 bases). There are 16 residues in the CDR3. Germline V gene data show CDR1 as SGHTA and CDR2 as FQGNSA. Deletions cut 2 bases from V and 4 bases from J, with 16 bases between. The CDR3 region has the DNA TGTGCCAGCAGCTTAAGTGGCGGAGGAGGGGCAGATACGCAGTATTTT. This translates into CASSLSGGGGADTQYF.